This paragraph covers one TCR beta chain sequence. Clones were read by immunoSEQ multiplex PCR, and TCRdb kept only the in-frame ones, dropping some. The sample lists around 250,000 clones; about 85% were seen once. This specimen belongs to a study of blood T cell repertoires in COVID-19. V gave up 3 bases and J gave up 6 bases; unmatched junction bases: 8. The CDR3 is 16 amino acids. CDR1 and CDR2 (germline): MGHRA, YSYEKL. The sequenced sample consisted of PBMCs or T cells enriched from blood (not recorded which). The chain links TRBV4-1 to TRBJ2-2; the match to TRBD2 covers 9 bases. The source is a woman in her fifties or sixties who had been exposed to COVID-19. CDR3 protein: CASSQSGGPSSGELFF. The CDR3 bases are TGCGCCAGCAGCCAGAGCGGGGGGCCTAGTTCCGGGGAGCTGTTTTTT.